These 4 T cell receptor beta chains were all obtained from the same sample, sequenced in a study of cytotoxic CD8 clonotypes in ibrutinib-treated CLL. TCRdb's table, derived via immunoSEQ multiplex PCR, lists solely in-frame clones and lacks some. The sample lists about 160,000 clones; about 88% were seen once. The material was PBMCs, obtained at disease progression, from a patient treated with ibrutinib. The receptors here all came from a human donor with chronic lymphocytic leukemia.

V and J are TRBV7-3 and TRBJ2-1; D not certain. CDR1 and CDR2 (germline): SGHTA, FQGTGA. V lost 3 bases, J lost 10 bases, and 10 bases lay in between. This CDR3 contains 12 residues. CDR3 coding DNA: TGTGCCAGCAGCTTTGGAGTCCGGGAGCAGTTCTTC. As protein: CASSFGVREQFF.

This chain connects TRBV11-3 to TRBJ1-4; 12 bases map to TRBD1. V dropped 5 bases and J dropped 8; count of bases not matched to a gene: 9. Germline-derived CDR1 and CDR2 are SGHNT and YENEEA. This CDR3 spans 16 amino acids. The DNA for the CDR3 is TGTGCCAGCAGCCATCCTACCGGGACAGGGGGCGAAAAACTGTTTTTT. It codes for CASSHPTGTGGEKLFF.

This clone is a singleton in its sample. The rearrangement joins TRBV5-1 to TRBJ2-7; TRBD1 might be the D (6 bases). Germline V gene sequence: CDR1 SGHRS, CDR2 YFSETQ. The V and J ends lost 4 bases and 3 bases respectively, with 14 bases between them. The CDR3 loop spans 14 amino acids. The CDR3 DNA reads as TGCGCCAGCAGCCCACTCGGACAGTTCTACGAGCAGTACTTC. This gives the protein CASSPLGQFYEQYF.

This chain joins TRBV6-5 and TRBJ2-7, with D uncertain. The CDR3 loop spans 13 amino acids. Trimming shortened V by 0 bases and J by 5 bases, and 8 bases separated the two germline ends. In germline, CDR1 is MNHEY, CDR2 SVGAGI. Written as DNA, the CDR3 is TGTGCCAGCAGTTACTCTAGCACCCACGAGCAGTACTTC. Its translation: CASSYSSTHEQYF.